Listed below are T cell receptor beta chains from one sample, sequenced in a study of blood T cells in healthy people across ages. TCRdb re-derived calls from the 5' RACE reads in MiXCR, one entry per CDR3 protein. The repertoire holds 700,000 to 900,000 distinct CDR3 sequences, with about 53% as singletons. The sample consisted of blood. These receptors were obtained from a man older than 75 in good health. Each CDR3 is given with its conserved first and last residue. Each record gives: CDR3 DNA, CDR3 protein, V gene, clone size, D gene, J gene. A D gene is named only where the DNA matches it firmly. The size entry is marked missing in some rows and otherwise reads once, few, many or a size class.

DNA: TGTGCCAGCAGTTACTCGAGGTCGGGGGGGCGAGGTGAGCAGTTCTTC
CDR3: CASSYSRSGGRGEQFF
V: TRBV6-5
size: once
D: TRBD2
J: TRBJ2-1

DNA: TGTGCCAGCAGCTTAGTCTCCGGGACAGGGACGAGGAACGAGCAGTACTTC
CDR3: CASSLVSGTGTRNEQYF
V: TRBV7-6
size: .
D: TRBD1
J: TRBJ2-7

DNA: TGTGCCACCAGTAACGAACAGGGGGCTCGTGGCTACACCTTC
CDR3: CATSNEQGARGYTF
V: TRBV24-1
size: .
D: TRBD1
J: TRBJ1-2

DNA: TGTGCCAGCACCGGGGGGCCTCCTGGGTCCCAGTACTTC
CDR3: CASTGGPPGSQYF
V: TRBV6-5
size: .
D: .
J: TRBJ2-5

DNA: TGCGCCAGCAGTCTAAATTCGGCAGCGGGGAATTCAGAGACCCAGTACTTC
CDR3: CASSLNSAAGNSETQYF
V: TRBV5-1
size: few
D: TRBD2
J: TRBJ2-5

DNA: TGCAGCGTTGACTGGGGTTGGGGGAATGAGCAGTTCTTC
CDR3: CSVDWGWGNEQFF
V: TRBV29-1
size: few
D: .
J: TRBJ2-1

DNA: TGTGCCATCAGTGAGCAAGTCGGGGGGGGTAACAATGAGCAGTTCTTC
CDR3: CAISEQVGGGNNEQFF
V: TRBV10-3
size: .
D: TRBD2
J: TRBJ2-1

DNA: TGCAGCGTGGCTCCCGGGACTAGCGGGAGGGTCGATGAGCAGTTCTTC
CDR3: CSVAPGTSGRVDEQFF
V: TRBV29-1
size: .
D: TRBD2
J: TRBJ2-1

DNA: TGTGCCACCAGTGATTCCGGGGCCCAGATCTATGGCTACACCTTC
CDR3: CATSDSGAQIYGYTF
V: TRBV24-1
size: .
D: .
J: TRBJ1-2

DNA: TGTGCCAGCAGGTCGGGACTAGCGGGATACGAGCAGTACTTC
CDR3: CASRSGLAGYEQYF
V: TRBV28
size: few
D: TRBD2
J: TRBJ2-7

DNA: TGTGCCAGCAGCACGTCCATTAGTTCCCGTGAAGCTTTCTTT
CDR3: CASSTSISSREAFF
V: TRBV11-2
size: .
D: .
J: TRBJ1-1

DNA: TGTGCCAGCAGCCCTAATGCCGGGACTAGCGGCTACGAGCAGTACTTC
CDR3: CASSPNAGTSGYEQYF
V: TRBV5-6
size: .
D: TRBD2
J: TRBJ2-7

DNA: TGCAGTGCTAGAGATGGGCTAGCGGACAGCACAGATACGCAGTATTTT
CDR3: CSARDGLADSTDTQYF
V: TRBV20-1
size: .
D: TRBD2
J: TRBJ2-3

DNA: TGTGCCAGCAGCTTACCGGGTACTAGCGGCTCCTACAATGAGCAGTTCTTC
CDR3: CASSLPGTSGSYNEQFF
V: TRBV7-8
size: .
D: TRBD2
J: TRBJ2-1

DNA: TGTGCCAGCAGTACGGGTCTTCAGCCCCAGCATTTT
CDR3: CASSTGLQPQHF
V: TRBV28
size: .
D: .
J: TRBJ1-5

DNA: TGTGCCAGCAGGGCGGACAGGGGGCTTACCGGGGAGCTGTTTTTT
CDR3: CASRADRGLTGELFF
V: TRBV2
size: .
D: TRBD1
J: TRBJ2-2

DNA: TGCAGCGTTGGGCCCGGACCCCAGCATTTT
CDR3: CSVGPGPQHF
V: TRBV29-1
size: .
D: .
J: TRBJ1-5

DNA: TGTGCCAGCAGCCAGATCAACAGGGGTCCCTCTGAGCAGTACTTC
CDR3: CASSQINRGPSEQYF
V: TRBV3-1
size: few
D: TRBD1
J: TRBJ2-7

DNA: TGTGCCAGCAGCCAAACCCTCTCAGGGGCCAACGTCCTGACTTTC
CDR3: CASSQTLSGANVLTF
V: TRBV4-2
size: few
D: .
J: TRBJ2-6

DNA: TGTGCCAGCCTATCCCTGGGGGCAGGAGATACGCAGTATTTT
CDR3: CASLSLGAGDTQYF
V: TRBV28
size: .
D: .
J: TRBJ2-3

DNA: TGTGCCACCAGTGATAATGTTAAGGGCTACACCTTC
CDR3: CATSDNVKGYTF
V: TRBV24-1
size: .
D: .
J: TRBJ1-2

DNA: TGTGCCAGCTCATGGGACAGGAGGAATTCACCCCTCCACTTT
CDR3: CASSWDRRNSPLHF
V: TRBV18
size: .
D: TRBD1
J: TRBJ1-6

DNA: TGTGCCACCAGTGACCCCCAGCCGAAGTACAATGAGCAGTACTTC
CDR3: CATSDPQPKYNEQYF
V: TRBV24-1
size: .
D: .
J: TRBJ2-7

DNA: TGCGCCAGCAGCTTGGGGCAGCAGGCCGAGCAGTACTTC
CDR3: CASSLGQQAEQYF
V: TRBV5-1
size: .
D: .
J: TRBJ2-7

DNA: TGCAGTGCTAGGGGACTAGCGGGAGGGCCGGGGGTGGAAAACATTCAGTACTTC
CDR3: CSARGLAGGPGVENIQYF
V: TRBV20-1
size: .
D: TRBD2
J: TRBJ2-4

DNA: TGTGCCAGCAGTAAACCAGGGGGCGGTCAGCCCCAGCATTTT
CDR3: CASSKPGGGQPQHF
V: TRBV6-5
size: few
D: TRBD1
J: TRBJ1-5

DNA: TGCGCCAGCAGCACCCACGGGACATACCAAGAGACCCAGTACTTC
CDR3: CASSTHGTYQETQYF
V: TRBV5-1
size: .
D: .
J: TRBJ2-5

DNA: TGTGCCATCAGGAAGCTTGGGGCGGCTGAAGCTTTCTTT
CDR3: CAIRKLGAAEAFF
V: TRBV10-3
size: .
D: .
J: TRBJ1-1

DNA: TGTGCCAGCAGTTACTCGACAGGGGACGGGCGTCGAAGCTACGAGCAGTACTTC
CDR3: CASSYSTGDGRRSYEQYF
V: TRBV6-2/TRBV6-3
size: .
D: TRBD1
J: TRBJ2-7

DNA: TGCAGTGCTAGAGAGGGACAGGGATTTCAACCCCAGCATTTT
CDR3: CSAREGQGFQPQHF
V: TRBV20-1
size: .
D: TRBD1
J: TRBJ1-5

DNA: TGTGCCAGCGGTGGGGCCAACGTCCTGACTTTC
CDR3: CASGGANVLTF
V: TRBV2
size: .
D: .
J: TRBJ2-6

DNA: TGCGCCAGCAGCTTGGGCAGGGGCAGGGGGCATAATTCACCCCTCCACTTT
CDR3: CASSLGRGRGHNSPLHF
V: TRBV5-1
size: .
D: TRBD1
J: TRBJ1-6

DNA: TGCAGCGTCAGGGAGGGTGAGGAGACCCAGTACTTC
CDR3: CSVREGEETQYF
V: TRBV29-1
size: .
D: TRBD2
J: TRBJ2-5

DNA: TGTGCCATCAGGAAGCGGGAGGGCCGCGAGCAGTACTTC
CDR3: CAIRKREGREQYF
V: TRBV10-3
size: .
D: TRBD2
J: TRBJ2-7

DNA: TGTGCCACCAGCAGAGACAGGGGGCTGTTAGAGACCCAGTACTTC
CDR3: CATSRDRGLLETQYF
V: TRBV15
size: few
D: TRBD1
J: TRBJ2-5

DNA: TGCAGTGCCACCCGGGCCCTGAGGGCAGATACGCAGTATTTT
CDR3: CSATRALRADTQYF
V: TRBV20-1
size: few
D: .
J: TRBJ2-3

DNA: TGTGCCAGCAGCTTGGCCTGGGTGGATGAGCAGTTCTTC
CDR3: CASSLAWVDEQFF
V: TRBV5-5
size: .
D: .
J: TRBJ2-1

DNA: TGTGCCAGCAGCTTAACTCTGGGGGACACTGAAGCTTTCTTT
CDR3: CASSLTLGDTEAFF
V: TRBV7-3
size: .
D: .
J: TRBJ1-1

DNA: TGCAGTGCTAGATCCCTCGTTGGACCCTATAATTCACCCCTCCACTTT
CDR3: CSARSLVGPYNSPLHF
V: TRBV20-1
size: .
D: .
J: TRBJ1-6

DNA: TGTGCTAGTGGGGGCCCGGGTCGGGATGCTTTCTTT
CDR3: CASGGPGRDAFF
V: TRBV12-5
size: .
D: .
J: TRBJ1-1

DNA: TGTGCCAGCAGTGCCCACAGGGGGCTCCAAGAGACCCAGTACTTC
CDR3: CASSAHRGLQETQYF
V: TRBV25-1
size: few
D: TRBD1
J: TRBJ2-5

DNA: TGCGCCAGCAGCGAGGCAGCAGCTAACTATGGCTACACCTTC
CDR3: CASSEAAANYGYTF
V: TRBV5-1
size: few
D: .
J: TRBJ1-2

DNA: TGTGCCAGCAGTGAAGCGGGCAGGAACTATGGCTACACCTTC
CDR3: CASSEAGRNYGYTF
V: TRBV6-1
size: few
D: .
J: TRBJ1-2

DNA: TGCGCCAGCAGCTTAGAACCTAACTCTGGGGCCAACGTCCTGACTTTC
CDR3: CASSLEPNSGANVLTF
V: TRBV5-1
size: .
D: .
J: TRBJ2-6

DNA: TGTGCCACCATGGAGGGGGGGCAGGGGTTCGGATACGCGTATTTT
CDR3: CATMEGGQGFGYAYF
V: TRBV24-1
size: .
D: .
J: TRBJ2-3

DNA: TGCAGCGTTGAAGATAGGCTAGCGAGAGAGACCCAGTACTTC
CDR3: CSVEDRLARETQYF
V: TRBV29-1
size: few
D: .
J: TRBJ2-5

DNA: TGCAGTGCTATTAGCGGGACCACCTACAATGAGCAGTTCTTC
CDR3: CSAISGTTYNEQFF
V: TRBV20-1
size: .
D: TRBD2
J: TRBJ2-1